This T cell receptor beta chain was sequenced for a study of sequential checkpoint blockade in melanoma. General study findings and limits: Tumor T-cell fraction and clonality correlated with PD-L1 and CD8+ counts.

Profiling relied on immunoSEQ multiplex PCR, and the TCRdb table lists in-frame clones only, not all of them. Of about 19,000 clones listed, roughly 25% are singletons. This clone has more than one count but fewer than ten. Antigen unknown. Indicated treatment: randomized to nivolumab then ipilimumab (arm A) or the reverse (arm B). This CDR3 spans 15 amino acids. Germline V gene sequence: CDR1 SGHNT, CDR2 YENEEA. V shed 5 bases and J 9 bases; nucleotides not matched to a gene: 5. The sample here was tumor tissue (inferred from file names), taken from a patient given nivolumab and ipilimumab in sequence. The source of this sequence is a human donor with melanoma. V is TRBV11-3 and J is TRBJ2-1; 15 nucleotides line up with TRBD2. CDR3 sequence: CASSGTSGRTGEQFF. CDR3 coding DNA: TGTGCCAGCAGCGGGACTAGCGGGAGGACCGGTGAGCAGTTCTTC.